The clone carrying this TCR beta chain was counted once. The CDR3 has 17 residues. Per germline, CDR1 MNHNY and CDR2 SVGAGI (reference sequence). V was cut by 5 bases and J by 5 bases, with 23 bases left in between. This sample was taken from a study of blood T cell repertoires in COVID-19. Study information: From T cells, B-cell-depleted T cells, or PBMCs came the material, which was cDNA or gDNA.

TCRdb's table, derived via immunoSEQ multiplex PCR, lists solely in-frame clones and lacks some. The table lists about 40,000 clones, about 88% of them singletons. Specimen: peripheral blood. The clonotype comes from a man aged 50-60 years in a cohort sampled during active COVID-19. The chain uses TRBV6-6 and TRBJ2-3, with a tentative D call TRBD2 (6 bases). This chain's CDR3 is CASSPNRWESGQDTQYF. The CDR3 DNA reads as TGTGCCAGCAGTCCCAATCGGTGGGAAAGCGGGCAAGATACGCAGTATTTT.